Presented here are 30 T cell receptor beta chains from one specimen sequenced in a study of blood T cell repertoires in COVID-19. TCRdb keeps only in-frame clones here, not all; method: immunoSEQ multiplex PCR. The sample comprises 88,000 or so clones, around 79% of which are singletons, and 20% to 25% rests with the top ten. Sequencing was done on a sample of peripheral blood. Receptors originate from a human donor in a cohort sampled during active COVID-19.

This chain joins TRBV6-6 and TRBJ2-7, with D possibly TRBD1 on 6 matching bases. Trimming took 4 bases from V and 7 from J, leaving 17 bases between them. The CDR3 extends over 14 amino acids. In germline, CDR1 is MNHNY, CDR2 SVGAGI (reference sequence). The chain's CDR3 is CASSLDSTFREQYF. The CDR3 region has the DNA TGTGCCAGCAGTTTGGACAGCACTTTTAGGGAGCAGTACTTC.

V gene TRBV5-1 combines with J gene TRBJ2-6, with 7 bases lining up with TRBD1. This CDR3 has 16 amino acids. The germline V gene encodes CDR1 SGHRS and CDR2 YFSETQ. Trimming at V came to 4 bases and at J to 0 bases, leaving 4 bases not matched to a gene. In DNA, the CDR3 is TGCGCCAGCAGCCCGGGACAGTTCTCTGGGGCCAACGTCCTGACTTTC. Residues: CASSPGQFSGANVLTF.

The chain couples TRBV5-4 to TRBJ2-7; 9 bases line up with TRBD2. Germline loops: CDR1 SGHNT, CDR2 YYREEE (reference sequence). The ends lost 2 bases at V and 1 base at J; junction bases unmatched: 4. This CDR3 comprises 15 residues. CDR3 coding DNA: TGTGCCAGCAGCTTAGCGGGAGGTGAATCCTACGAGCAGTACTTC. It yields the protein CASSLAGGESYEQYF. Together with reference TRBV5-4 and TRBJ2-7, the CDR3 gives the full variable domain: ETGVTQSPTHLIKTRGQQVTLRCSSQSGHNTVSWYQQALGQGPQFIFQYYREEENGRGNFPPRFSGLQFPNYSSELNVNALELDDSALYLCASSLAGGESYEQYFGPGTRLTVT.

The chain uses TRBV5-6 and TRBJ2-7, with 8 bases matching TRBD1. From germline, CDR1 is SGHDT and CDR2 YYEEEE. With 4 bases clipped from V and 2 bases from J, the junction kept 8 bases outside the gene matches. CDR3 length: 15 residues. CDR3 protein: CASSPGTGYPYEQYF. CDR3 sequence (DNA): TGTGCCAGCAGCCCGGGGACAGGCTACCCCTACGAGCAGTACTTC.

The chain is built from TRBV28 and TRBJ2-1; TRBD2 agrees at 13 bases. The germline V gene encodes CDR1 MDHEN and CDR2 SYDVKM. V lost 7 bases, J lost 2 bases, and 2 bases stayed unmatched. The CDR3 spans 15 residues. CDR3 DNA sequence: TGTGCCAGCAAAACTAGCGGGAGGGCCTACAATGAGCAGTTCTTC. Amino acids: CASKTSGRAYNEQFF.

The gene calls are TRBV30 and TRBJ2-4, with D possibly being TRBD1 (6 bases). This CDR3 region has 14 residues. Germline CDR1 and CDR2: GTSNPN and SVGIG (reference sequence). V was pared by 2 bases and J by 5 bases, with 13 bases between. The chain's CDR3 is CAWSTRTAENIQYF. The CDR3 bases are TGTGCCTGGAGTACCCGGACAGCTGAAAACATTCAGTACTTC.

This clone was detected only once. V usage is TRBV7-2 and J usage is TRBJ2-1; 7 positions match TRBD2. Germline CDR1 is SGHTA and CDR2 is FQGNSA. V lost 1 base and J lost 2; bases outside the gene matches: 5. The CDR3 loop spans 16 amino acids. Written as DNA, the CDR3 is TGTGCCAGCAGCTTAGTTGCGGGGGTCACCTACAATGAGCAGTTCTTC. It encodes CASSLVAGVTYNEQFF.

The rearrangement uses TRBV2 and TRBJ1-3; the D gene is possibly TRBD1 (6 bases). Germline V gene sequence: CDR1 SNHLY, CDR2 FYNNEI. V lost 2 bases, J lost 7 bases, and 6 bases lay in between. The CDR3 sequence is 12 residues long. CDR3: CASSEQGNTIYF. Written as DNA, the CDR3 is TGTGCCAGCAGTGAACAGGGGAACACCATATATTTT. Combining the CDR3 with reference TRBV2 and TRBJ1-3 gives the whole variable domain EPEVTQTPSHQVTQMGQEVILRCVPISNHLYFYWYRQILGQKVEFLVSFYNNEISEKSEIFDDQFSVERPDGSNFTLKIRSTKLEDSAMYFCASSEQGNTIYFGEGSWLTVV.

V gene TRBV6-5 combines with J gene TRBJ2-3, with TRBD1 matching over 8 bases. This CDR3 spans 13 amino acids. The V gene end was trimmed by 6 bases and the J gene end by 4 bases; junction bases not matched to a gene: 3. Germline-derived CDR1 and CDR2 are MNHEY and SVGAGI. The CDR3 DNA reads TGTGCCAGCAGGGAGGGACAGGCAGATACGCAGTATTTT. Protein sequence: CASREGQADTQYF.

The chain couples TRBV6-5 to TRBJ2-1, with TRBD2 matching 10 bases. This CDR3 has 15 amino acids. After removal of 5 bases from V and 0 bases from J, the junction contained 1 base not matched to a gene. Germline V gene sequence: CDR1 MNHEY, CDR2 SVGAGI. As DNA, the CDR3 is TGTGCCAGCAGTACTAGCGGGAACTCCTACAATGAGCAGTTCTTC. Its translation is CASSTSGNSYNEQFF.

V is TRBV6-2 or TRBV6-3 and J is TRBJ2-7; 8 bases agree with TRBD2. Germline V lookup: CDR1 MNHEY, CDR2 SVGEGT. The CDR3 loop spans 15 amino acids. Germline trimming cut 2 bases from V and 6 bases from J; bases unmatched to any gene: 9. Here the CDR3 DNA reads TGTGCCAGCAGTTACATTTGGCGGGGGGCCAGCGAGCAGTACTTC. It specifies CASSYIWRGASEQYF.

The chain has TRBV12-1 and TRBJ2-4; the tabulated D call, TRBD1, remains unverified against the DNA. TRBV12-1 is reported as a pseudogene. The CDR3 loop spans 14 amino acids. The CDR3 region has the DNA TGTGCCAGTTGGGGGCCGCGACAGGGAAACATTCAGTACTTC. Its translation is CASWGPRQGNIQYF.

The CDR3 protein is CASTHGRAAGELFF. The CDR3 nucleotides read TGTGCCAGTACCCACGGGAGGGCTGCCGGGGAGCTGTTTTTT. This chain joins TRBV19 and TRBJ2-2, with 8 bases that match TRBD2. The CDR3 is made up of 14 amino acids. Losses at the gene ends were 7 bases for V and 6 bases for J; bases not matched to a gene: 7. Germline CDR1 is LNHDA and CDR2 is SQIVND (reference sequence). The whole variable domain, remainder taken from reference TRBV19 and TRBJ2-2, is DGGITQSPKYLFRKEGQNVTLSCEQNLNHDAMYWYRQDPGQGLRLIYYSQIVNDFQKGDIAEGYSVSREKKESFPLTVTSAQKNPTAFYLCASTHGRAAGELFFGEGSRLTVL.

The chain combines TRBV15 with TRBJ1-1, with 7 nucleotides matching TRBD1. V shed 0 bases and J 1 base; nucleotides not matched to a gene: 2. This CDR3 has 15 residues. The germline gives CDR1 LNHNV, CDR2 YYDKDF (reference sequence). CDR3 in DNA: TGTGCCACCAGCAGAGAGACAGGGCAGAACACTGAAGCTTTCTTT. This translates into CATSRETGQNTEAFF.

This clone was picked up a small number of times. The chain couples TRBV12-2 to TRBJ2-3; TRBD2 was called by the table and not checked on the DNA. TRBV12-2 is designated a pseudogene. CDR3 size: 17 residues. The CDR3 nucleotides are TGTGCAAGTCGACAAAAGACTCCTAGCGAAAGAGGGGATACGCAGTATTTT. Translating gives CASRQKTPSERGDTQYF.

In this sample, this clone turned up a few times. This sequence joins TRBV18 and TRBJ2-1; possible D gene TRBD1, 5 bases. Germline V gene sequence: CDR1 KGHSH, CDR2 LQKENI. The CDR3 contains 15 residues. V was shortened by 5 bases and J by 2 bases, with 13 bases between the two germline ends. Here the CDR3 reads CASSAQGPTYNEQFF. In nucleotides, the CDR3 is TGTGCCAGCTCAGCGCAGGGTCCGACCTACAATGAGCAGTTCTTC.

The chain links TRBV3-1 (or the pseudogene TRBV3-2) to TRBJ2-1; 8 bases line up with TRBD1. J lost 7 bases, V lost 0 bases, and 5 bases had no gene match. CDR3 length: 15 residues. Per the germline V gene, CDR1 is LGHDT and CDR2 is YNNKEL (reference sequence). The CDR3 coding sequence is TGTGCCAGCAGCCAAGAAGCAGGGGGCTGGAATGAGCAGTTCTTC. As protein: CASSQEAGGWNEQFF.

V is TRBV28 and J is TRBJ1-5, with TRBD1 identical over 7 bases. Per germline, CDR1 MDHEN and CDR2 SYDVKM. This CDR3 has 16 amino acids. After removal of 6 bases from V and 0 bases from J, the junction contained 8 bases not matched to a gene. The CDR3 DNA is TGTGCCAGCAGGAGAGGGGGCCTTAGTAGCAATCAGCCCCAGCATTTT. Its protein is CASRRGGLSSNQPQHF.

The chain joins TRBV9 to TRBJ2-1; TRBD2 agrees at 10 bases. The length of the CDR3 is 17 residues. The V segment lost 0 bases and the J segment 0 bases; nucleotides outside the gene matches: 3. CDR1 SGDLS and CDR2 YYNGEE come from the germline V gene. CDR3 residues: CASSVASGSSSYNEQFF. In DNA form, the CDR3 reads TGTGCCAGCAGCGTAGCTAGCGGGAGTTCCTCCTACAATGAGCAGTTCTTC.

This chain links TRBV5-6 with TRBJ2-3; TRBD1 matches 7 bases. Looked up from germline, CDR1 is SGHDT and CDR2 is YYEEEE. The CDR3 spans 13 residues. V lost 4 bases to trimming and J lost 4 bases; unmatched junction nucleotides: 3. The CDR3 DNA reads TGTGCCAGCAGCCCGGGACAGCCAGATACGCAGTATTTT. Protein product: CASSPGQPDTQYF.

The chain employs TRBV15 and TRBJ1-5; the D is unclear. Germline values: CDR1 LNHNV, CDR2 YYDKDF (reference sequence). This CDR3 has 14 residues. V lost 0 bases, J lost 5 bases, and 8 bases lay in between. The CDR3 coding sequence is TGTGCCACCAGCAGAGAAGCGTTTGATCAGCCCCAGCATTTT. The encoded protein is CATSREAFDQPQHF.

The DNA for the CDR3 is TGCGCCAGCAGCTTGTCACAGGGAGCCGGGGAGCTGTTTTTT. Encoded protein: CASSLSQGAGELFF. The chain links TRBV5-1 to TRBJ2-2, with D perhaps matching TRBD1 (6 bases). V was shortened by 1 base and J by 6 bases, with 10 bases between the two germline ends. The CDR3 is made up of 14 amino acids. The germline CDR1 and CDR2 sequences are SGHRS and YFSETQ.

This clone appeared a single time. The genes are TRBV5-1 and TRBJ2-4, with 7 bases aligning to TRBD2. V lost 1 base, J lost 5 bases, and 6 bases stayed unmatched. In germline, CDR1 is SGHRS, CDR2 YFSETQ. This CDR3 is 15 amino acids long. The CDR3 region is CASSLSRELENIQYF. DNA for the CDR3: TGCGCCAGCAGCTTGTCGCGGGAGTTGGAAAACATTCAGTACTTC.

The gene calls are TRBV19 and TRBJ2-3; 8 nucleotides agree with TRBD1. With 3 bases clipped from V and 4 bases from J, the junction kept 9 bases outside the gene matches. The CDR3 runs to 16 residues. Germline CDR1 and CDR2: LNHDA and SQIVND (reference sequence). As DNA, the CDR3 is TGTGCCAGTAGTATCAGGGCAGGGGGCGAGTCAGATACGCAGTATTTT. This translates into CASSIRAGGESDTQYF.

This clone was detected a few times. This chain joins TRBV6-1 and TRBJ1-5, with D uncertain. The CDR3 covers 13 residues. Trimming cost V 1 base and J 5 bases, with 6 bases left between them. Germline V gene sequence: CDR1 MNHNS, CDR2 SASEGT. CDR3 sequence: CASSEVVYQPQHF. In nucleotides, the CDR3 is TGTGCCAGCAGTGAAGTTGTATATCAGCCCCAGCATTTT.

The rearrangement uses TRBV29-1 and TRBJ1-1, with TRBD1 identical over 9 bases. This CDR3 region has 13 residues. CDR1 and CDR2 from the germline V gene are SQVTM and ANQGSEA. The junction had 3 bases not matched to a gene; V was cut back by 6 bases and J by 1 base. CDR3 in DNA: TGCAGCGTCCAGACAGGGGGGAACACTGAAGCTTTCTTT. As protein: CSVQTGGNTEAFF.

The CDR3, as DNA: TGTGCCTTTGGGGGTGGGAGGGCCGTCACAGATACGCAGTATTTT. Encoded protein: CAFGGGRAVTDTQYF. The V call is TRBV5-4, the J call TRBJ2-3; 7 bases are shared with TRBD2. CDR3 length equals 15 residues. Germline CDR1 reads SGHNT; CDR2 reads YYREEE (reference sequence). V lost 10 bases to trimming and J lost 2 bases; unmatched junction nucleotides: 13.

V gene TRBV7-2 combines with J gene TRBJ2-1; D possibly corresponds to TRBD2 (5 bases). The CDR3 spans 15 residues. Germline-derived CDR1 and CDR2 are SGHTA and FQGNSA. V lost 0 bases and J lost 0, with 6 bases in between. The CDR3 loop reads CASSLAGASYNEQFF. The DNA of the CDR3 is TGTGCCAGCAGCTTAGCGGGAGCCTCCTACAATGAGCAGTTCTTC.

Points on this clone: A read error may account for a junction end that differs from germline. This chain connects TRBV7-7 to TRBJ2-3, with D possibly matching TRBD2 (5 bases). This CDR3 has 16 amino acids. CDR1 is SSHAT, CDR2 FNYEAQ, per germline (reference sequence). CDR3 sequence (DNA): TGTGCTAGCAGCTTAAGTCCTAGCTCCCCAACAGATACGCAGTATTTT. Its translation: CASSLSPSSPTDTQYF. Full variable domain (remainder filled in from reference TRBV7-7 and TRBJ2-3): GAGVSQSPRYKVTKRGQDVTLRCDPISSHATLYWYQQALGQGPEFLTYFNYEAQPDKSGLPSDRFSAERPEGSISTLTIQRTEQRDSAMYRCASSLSPSSPTDTQYFGPGTRLTVL.

The chain uses TRBV7-8 and TRBJ2-3, with TRBD2 matching 9 bases. Germline trimming cut 6 bases from V and 6 bases from J; bases unmatched to any gene: 19. Germline V gene sequence: CDR1 SGHVS, CDR2 FQNEAQ. The CDR3 runs to 18 residues. In DNA, the CDR3 is TGTGCCAGCAGGAAACAAATAAGCGGGAGGCCCCCCAGTGATACGCAGTATTTT. This encodes CASRKQISGRPPSDTQYF.